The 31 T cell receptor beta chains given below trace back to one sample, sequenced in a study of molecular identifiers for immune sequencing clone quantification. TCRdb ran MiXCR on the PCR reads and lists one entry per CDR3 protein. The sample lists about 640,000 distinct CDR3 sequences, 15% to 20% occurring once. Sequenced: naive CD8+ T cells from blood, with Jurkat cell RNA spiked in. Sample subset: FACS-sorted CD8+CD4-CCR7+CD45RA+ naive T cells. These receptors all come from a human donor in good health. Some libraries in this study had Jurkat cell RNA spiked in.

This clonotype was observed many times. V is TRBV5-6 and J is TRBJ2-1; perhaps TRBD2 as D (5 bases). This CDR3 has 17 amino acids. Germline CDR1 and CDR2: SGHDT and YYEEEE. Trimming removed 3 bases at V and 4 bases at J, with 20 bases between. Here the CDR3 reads CASSSKSGFLIYNEQFF. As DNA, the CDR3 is TGTGCCAGCAGCTCCAAGTCGGGGTTTCTTATATACAATGAGCAGTTCTTC.

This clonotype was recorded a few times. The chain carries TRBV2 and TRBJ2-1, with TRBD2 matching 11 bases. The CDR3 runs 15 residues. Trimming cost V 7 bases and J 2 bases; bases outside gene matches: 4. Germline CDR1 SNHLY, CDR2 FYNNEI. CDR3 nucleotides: TGTGCCAGCACCATTAGCGGGGGGGCCTACAATGAGCAGTTCTTC. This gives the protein CASTISGGAYNEQFF.

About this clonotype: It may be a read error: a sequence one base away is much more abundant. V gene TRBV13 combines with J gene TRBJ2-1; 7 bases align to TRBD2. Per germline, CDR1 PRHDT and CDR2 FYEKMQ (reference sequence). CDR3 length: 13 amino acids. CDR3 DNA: TGTGCCGGCAGCGGGAATTCCTACAATGAGCAGTTCTTC. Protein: CAGSGNSYNEQFF.

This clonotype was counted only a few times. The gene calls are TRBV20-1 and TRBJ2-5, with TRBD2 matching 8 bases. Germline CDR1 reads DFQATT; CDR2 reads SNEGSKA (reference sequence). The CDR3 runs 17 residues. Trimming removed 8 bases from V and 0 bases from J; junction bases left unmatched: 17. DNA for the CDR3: TGCAGTTCCCCAACCCCCCACGAGCGGGAGAACCAAGAGACCCAGTACTTC. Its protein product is CSSPTPHERENQETQYF.

The CDR3 reads CASSPLDRGTNEKLFF. Here the CDR3 DNA reads TGTGCCAGCAGCCCCCTAGACAGGGGGACTAATGAAAAACTGTTTTTT. The chain is built from TRBV7-9 and TRBJ1-4; 9 bases line up with TRBD1. The CDR3 length is 16 residues. In germline, CDR1 is SEHNR, CDR2 FQNEAQ (reference sequence). The V gene end was trimmed by 5 bases and the J gene end by 2 bases; junction bases not matched to a gene: 6.

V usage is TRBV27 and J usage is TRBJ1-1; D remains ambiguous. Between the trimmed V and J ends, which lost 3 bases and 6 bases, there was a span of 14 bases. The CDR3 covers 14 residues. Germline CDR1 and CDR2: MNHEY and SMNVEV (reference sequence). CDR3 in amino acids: CASSFRGFGPEAFF. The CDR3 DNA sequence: TGTGCCAGCAGTTTTAGAGGATTCGGTCCTGAAGCTTTCTTT.

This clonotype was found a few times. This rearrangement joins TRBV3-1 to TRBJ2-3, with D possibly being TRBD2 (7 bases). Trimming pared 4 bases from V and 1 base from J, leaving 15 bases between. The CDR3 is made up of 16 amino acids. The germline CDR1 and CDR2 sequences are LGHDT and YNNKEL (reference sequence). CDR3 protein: CASSPKRGGGTDTQYF. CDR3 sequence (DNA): TGTGCCAGCAGCCCGAAGAGGGGGGGAGGCACAGATACGCAGTATTTT.

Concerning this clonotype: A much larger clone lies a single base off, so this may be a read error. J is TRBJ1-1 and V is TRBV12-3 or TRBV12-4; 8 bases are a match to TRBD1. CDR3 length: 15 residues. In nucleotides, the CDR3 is TGTGCCAGCGCGCAATCAGGGGGCTTGAACACTGGAGCTTTCTTT. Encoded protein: CASAQSGGLNTGAFF.

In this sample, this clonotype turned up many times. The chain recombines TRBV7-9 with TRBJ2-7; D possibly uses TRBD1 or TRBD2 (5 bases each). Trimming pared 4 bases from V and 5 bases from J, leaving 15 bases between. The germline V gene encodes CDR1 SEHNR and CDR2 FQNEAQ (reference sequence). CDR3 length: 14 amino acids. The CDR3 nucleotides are TGTGCCAGCAGCTCGGGACGGTCCCGGGACGAGCAGTACTTC. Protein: CASSSGRSRDEQYF. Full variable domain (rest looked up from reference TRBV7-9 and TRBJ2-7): DTGVSQNPRHKITKRGQNVTFRCDPISEHNRLYWYRQTLGQGPEFLTYFQNEAQLEKSRLLSDRFSAERPKGSFSTLEIQRTEQGDSAMYLCASSSGRSRDEQYFGPGTRLTVT.

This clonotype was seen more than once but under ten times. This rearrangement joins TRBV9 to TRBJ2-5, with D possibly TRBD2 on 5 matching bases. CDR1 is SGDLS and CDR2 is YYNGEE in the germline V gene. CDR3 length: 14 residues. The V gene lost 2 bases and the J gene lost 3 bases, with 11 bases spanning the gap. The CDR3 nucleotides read TGTGCCAGCAGCGTGACTATGAGCAAAGAGACCCAGTACTTC. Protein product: CASSVTMSKETQYF.

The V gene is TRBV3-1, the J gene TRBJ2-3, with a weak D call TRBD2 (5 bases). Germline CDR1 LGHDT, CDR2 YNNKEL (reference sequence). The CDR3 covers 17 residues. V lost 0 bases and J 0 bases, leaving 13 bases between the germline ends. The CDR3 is CASSQDLGSESTDTQYF. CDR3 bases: TGTGCCAGCAGCCAAGATCTCGGTAGCGAGAGCACAGATACGCAGTATTTT.

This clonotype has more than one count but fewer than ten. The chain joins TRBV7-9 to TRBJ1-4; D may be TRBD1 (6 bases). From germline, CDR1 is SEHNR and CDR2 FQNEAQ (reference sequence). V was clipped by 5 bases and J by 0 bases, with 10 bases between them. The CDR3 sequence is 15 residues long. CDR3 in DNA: TGTGCCAGCAGCAACAGGGTTGCAACTAATGAAAAACTGTTTTTT. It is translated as CASSNRVATNEKLFF.

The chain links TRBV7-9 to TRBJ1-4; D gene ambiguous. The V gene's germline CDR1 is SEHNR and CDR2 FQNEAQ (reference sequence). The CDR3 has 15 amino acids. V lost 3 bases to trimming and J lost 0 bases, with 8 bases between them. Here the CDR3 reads CASSFQGTTNEKLFF. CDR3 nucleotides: TGTGCCAGCAGCTTTCAAGGGACAACTAATGAAAAACTGTTTTTT.

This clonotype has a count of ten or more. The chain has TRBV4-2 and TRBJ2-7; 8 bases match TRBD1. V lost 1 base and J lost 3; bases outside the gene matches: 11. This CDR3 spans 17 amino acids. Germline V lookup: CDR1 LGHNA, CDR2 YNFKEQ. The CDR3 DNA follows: TGTGCCAGCAGCCAAGGAGGGTCGCAGGGGGCGAACTACGAGCAGTACTTC. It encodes CASSQGGSQGANYEQYF.

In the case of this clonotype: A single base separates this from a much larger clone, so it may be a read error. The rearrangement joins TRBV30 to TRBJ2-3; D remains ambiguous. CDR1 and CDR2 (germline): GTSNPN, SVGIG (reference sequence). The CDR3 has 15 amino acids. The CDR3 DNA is TGTGACTGGAGTGTAATGACCCATAGCACAGATACGCAGTATTTT. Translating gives CDWSVMTHSTDTQYF.

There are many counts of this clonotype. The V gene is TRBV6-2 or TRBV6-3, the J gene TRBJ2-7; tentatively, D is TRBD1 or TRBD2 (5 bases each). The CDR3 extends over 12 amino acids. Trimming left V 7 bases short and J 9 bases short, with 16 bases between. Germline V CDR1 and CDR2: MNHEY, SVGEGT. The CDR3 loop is CASTRDPSRQYF. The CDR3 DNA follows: TGTGCCAGCACCCGGGACCCCAGTCGGCAGTACTTC.

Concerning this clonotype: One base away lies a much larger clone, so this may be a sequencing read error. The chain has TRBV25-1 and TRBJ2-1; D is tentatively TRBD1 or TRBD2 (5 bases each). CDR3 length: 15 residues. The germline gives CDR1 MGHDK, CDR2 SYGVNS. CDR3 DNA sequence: TGTGCCAGCGGTGAATTTGGGGGCTCCTACAATGAGCAGTTCTTC. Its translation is CASGEFGGSYNEQFF.

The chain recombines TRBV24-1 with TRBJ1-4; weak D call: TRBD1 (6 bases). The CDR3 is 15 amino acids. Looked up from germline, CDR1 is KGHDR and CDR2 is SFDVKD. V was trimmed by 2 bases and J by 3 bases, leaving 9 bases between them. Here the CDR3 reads CATSDSDRPNEKLFF. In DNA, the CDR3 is TGTGCCACCAGTGATTCAGACAGGCCTAATGAAAAACTGTTTTTT.

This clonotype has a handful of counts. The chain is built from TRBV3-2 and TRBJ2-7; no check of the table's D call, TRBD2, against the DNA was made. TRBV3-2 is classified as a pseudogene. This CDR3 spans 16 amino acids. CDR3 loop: CASSRPRGYPENEQYF. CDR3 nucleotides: TGTGCCAGCAGCCGCCCTAGAGGGTACCCAGAAAACGAGCAGTACTTC.

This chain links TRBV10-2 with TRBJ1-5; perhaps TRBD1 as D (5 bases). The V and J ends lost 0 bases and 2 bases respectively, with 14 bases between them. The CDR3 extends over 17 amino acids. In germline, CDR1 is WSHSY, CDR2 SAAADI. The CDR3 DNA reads TGCGCCAGCAGTGAGTCATTGGGGGGGTGGGGCAATCAGCCCCAGCATTTT. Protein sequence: CASSESLGGWGNQPQHF.

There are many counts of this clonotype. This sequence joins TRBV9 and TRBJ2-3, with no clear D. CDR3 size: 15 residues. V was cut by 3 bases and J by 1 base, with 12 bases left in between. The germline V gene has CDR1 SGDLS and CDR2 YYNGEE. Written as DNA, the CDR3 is TGTGCCAGCAGCGCCGACTGGGGTGGCACAGATACGCAGTATTTT. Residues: CASSADWGGTDTQYF.

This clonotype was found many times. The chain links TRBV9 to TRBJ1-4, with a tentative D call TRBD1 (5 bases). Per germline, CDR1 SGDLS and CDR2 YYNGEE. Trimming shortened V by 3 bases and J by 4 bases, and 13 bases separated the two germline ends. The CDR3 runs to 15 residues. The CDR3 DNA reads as TGTGCCAGCAGCGAAAAGGGGAGTATTAATGAAAAACTGTTTTTT. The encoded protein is CASSEKGSINEKLFF. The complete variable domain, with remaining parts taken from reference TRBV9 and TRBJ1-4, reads DSGVTQTPKHLITATGQRVTLRCSPRSGDLSVYWYQQSLDQGLQFLIQYYNGEERAKGNILERFSAQQFPDLHSELNLSSLELGDSALYFCASSEKGSINEKLFFGSGTQLSVL.

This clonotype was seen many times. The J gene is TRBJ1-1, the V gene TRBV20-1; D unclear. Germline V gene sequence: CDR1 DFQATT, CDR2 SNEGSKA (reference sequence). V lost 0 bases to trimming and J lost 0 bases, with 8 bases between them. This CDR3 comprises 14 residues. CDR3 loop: CSARDIKLNTEAFF. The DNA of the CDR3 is TGCAGTGCTAGAGATATAAAGTTGAACACTGAAGCTTTCTTT.

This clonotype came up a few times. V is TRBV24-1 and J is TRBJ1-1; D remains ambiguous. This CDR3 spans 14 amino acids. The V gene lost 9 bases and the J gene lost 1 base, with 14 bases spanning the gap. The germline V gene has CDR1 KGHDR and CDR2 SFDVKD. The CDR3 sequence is CATYRGLKNTEAFF. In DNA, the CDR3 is TGTGCCACCTATCGGGGTTTAAAGAACACTGAAGCTTTCTTT.

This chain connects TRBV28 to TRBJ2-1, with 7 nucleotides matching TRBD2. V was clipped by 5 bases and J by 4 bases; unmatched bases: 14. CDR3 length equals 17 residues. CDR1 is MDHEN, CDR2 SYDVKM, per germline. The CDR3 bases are TGTGCCAGCAGTCCTGGGACTATCGGGCTATCGTACAATGAGCAGTTCTTC. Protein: CASSPGTIGLSYNEQFF.

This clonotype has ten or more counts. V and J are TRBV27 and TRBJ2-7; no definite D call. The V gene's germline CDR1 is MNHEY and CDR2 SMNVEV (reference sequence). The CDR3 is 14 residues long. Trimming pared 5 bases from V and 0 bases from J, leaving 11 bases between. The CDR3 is CASSPQTYSYEQYF. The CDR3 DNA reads TGTGCCAGCAGTCCTCAGACATACTCCTACGAGCAGTACTTC.

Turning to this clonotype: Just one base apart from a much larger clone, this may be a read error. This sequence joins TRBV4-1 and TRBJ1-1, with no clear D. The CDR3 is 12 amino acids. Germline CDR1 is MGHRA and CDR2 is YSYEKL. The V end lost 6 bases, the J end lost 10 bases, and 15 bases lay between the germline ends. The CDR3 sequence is CASSTGLGVAFF. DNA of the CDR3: TGCGCCAGCAGTACTGGGCTGGGCGTAGCTTTCTTT.

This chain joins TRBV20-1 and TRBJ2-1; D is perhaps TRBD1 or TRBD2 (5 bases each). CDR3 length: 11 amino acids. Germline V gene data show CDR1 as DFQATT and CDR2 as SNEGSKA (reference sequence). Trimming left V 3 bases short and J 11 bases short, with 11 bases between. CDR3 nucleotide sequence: TGCAGTGCTAGCCGGGACGCGAAGCAGTTCTTC. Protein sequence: CSASRDAKQFF.

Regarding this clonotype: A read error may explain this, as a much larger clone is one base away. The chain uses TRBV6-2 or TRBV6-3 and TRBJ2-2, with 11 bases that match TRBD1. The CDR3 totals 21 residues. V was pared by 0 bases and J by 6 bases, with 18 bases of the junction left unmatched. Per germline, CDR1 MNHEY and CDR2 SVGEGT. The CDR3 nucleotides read TGTGCCAGCAGTTACTCGAGTCTTGAGGACAGGGGGCGCGTTTTGGCCGGGGAGCTGTTTTTT. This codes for CASSYSSLEDRGRVLAGELFF.

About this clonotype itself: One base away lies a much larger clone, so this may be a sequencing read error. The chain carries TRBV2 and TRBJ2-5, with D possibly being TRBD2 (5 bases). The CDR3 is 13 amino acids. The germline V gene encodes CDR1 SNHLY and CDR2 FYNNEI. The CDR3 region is CVSSEPPGETQYF. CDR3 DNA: TGTGTCAGCAGTGAACCGCCGGGGGAGACCCAGTACTTC.

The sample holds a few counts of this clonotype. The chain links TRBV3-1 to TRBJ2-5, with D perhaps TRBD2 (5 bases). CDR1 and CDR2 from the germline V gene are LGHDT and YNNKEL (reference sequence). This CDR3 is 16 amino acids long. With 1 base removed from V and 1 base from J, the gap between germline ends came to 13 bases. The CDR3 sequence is CASSQGRRSPQETQYF. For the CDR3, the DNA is TGTGCCAGCAGCCAAGGACGGAGGTCCCCCCAAGAGACCCAGTACTTC.